Sequencing of this T cell receptor beta chain was carried out in a study of blood T cell repertoires in COVID-19. Study-wide context: From T cells, B-cell-depleted T cells, or PBMCs came the material, which was cDNA or gDNA.

Trimming removed 6 bases at V and 4 bases at J, with 19 bases between. The CDR3 has 16 amino acids. Germline loops: CDR1 SEHNR, CDR2 FQNEAQ (reference sequence). In the source study's methods: Estimated nucleated cell counts came from reference gene primer amplification. The table came from immunoSEQ multiplex PCR; TCRdb's copy has only in-frame clones and leaves some out. The DNA gave D and trimming, while V, J and clone size come from that table. The sample includes a few hundred thousand clones, approximately 90% seen only once; the top ten take 0.9% to 1.5%. V is TRBV7-9 and J is TRBJ1-3, with D unclear. The sequence derives from a woman younger than 30 who had recovered from COVID-19. Source material: PBMCs or T cells enriched from blood (not recorded which). CDR3 DNA sequence: TGTGCCAGCAGTATTTTTTCACAGAGCTCCGGAAACACCATATATTTT. It specifies CASSIFSQSSGNTIYF.